The following is a TCR beta chain sequence with its context. CDR3 size: 22 residues. This sample is part of a study of blood T cell repertoires in COVID-19. Study-level information: Material from acute and convalescent COVID-19 was sourced from the United States, Italy and Spain.

Repertoires were generated with immunoSEQ multiplex PCR, while TCRdb's copy carries only in-frame clones and drops some. The sample lists about 120,000 clones; around 89% were seen once. Sample: peripheral blood. V gene TRBV21-1 combines with J gene TRBJ2-1; the listed D gene, TRBD2, was not tested against the DNA. TRBV21-1 is noted as a pseudogene. This receptor was taken from a man between 45 and 60 years old with acute or convalescent COVID-19. The CDR3 spells CASSKKMWWGLAEPFSYNEQFF. CDR3 nucleotides: TGTGCCAGCAGCAAAAAAATGTGGTGGGGACTAGCGGAACCCTTCTCCTACAATGAGCAGTTCTTC.